This record concerns one T cell receptor (beta chain) sequence. This clonotype was seen ten or more times. Its antigen is unknown. Base-call qualities are not available, and no considerably larger clone is one nucleotide away. The sample is drawn from a study of HIV-infected patients and healthy controls (dated by TCRdb to the mid-2010s). With respect to the entire study: CD4 counts were modestly but significantly increased in about 85% of the 16 patients after three months of therapy, but they remained below normal ranges. Viral load became undetectable in about 75% of the 16 patients by the second bleed and in all patients after a further year of therapy. Relative to controls, total CDR3 counts per chain did not differ significantly, and patients lacked overall T-cell lymphocytopenia. No consistent shift in CD8 counts was seen during early therapy, whereas a slight rise was seen in the CD4:CD8 ratio. The study tested whether deep TCR repertoire sequencing of HIV patients' small blood samples could capture immune perturbation and reconstitution. Broad study findings and their caveats: The apparent post-therapy recovery of the Gini index in HIV-infected patients was not reproduced in size-matched repertoire data. During therapy, HIV-associated CDR3s significantly decreased in frequency, while CMV-associated CDR3s did not change significantly, though most became more frequent. MAIT cell alpha-chain CDR3s were present at high frequency in healthy controls but severely depleted in HIV+ repertoires. The observed differences in diversity were not explained by the slight differences in age and sex profiles between the study cohorts. In the samples, alpha-beta chain pairing was left undetermined. Significantly higher mean Gini indices were seen in HIV-infected repertoires than in controls, possibly reflecting oligoclonality. Only sixteen HIV-infected individuals were processed, which the authors considered a major limit on how widely the findings apply. Unequal numbers of distinct sequences between patients and controls complicated comparisons, and size-matching overweighted rare events from HIV-infected data. Mean usage differed significantly between HIV-infected patients and controls for eight alpha and eight beta V genes. Donor HLA types were not determined in the study. The dynamics of distinct T-cell subpopulations could not be separated, and sequencing depth was restricted, because whole blood was used. Compared with untreated HIV+ repertoires, healthy control repertoires had roughly threefold more distinct CDR3s and higher Shannon diversity. Healthy controls shared more CDR3s between individuals than HIV+ patients, by Jaccard index and by count of highly shared sequences.

500 to 550 ng RNA was reverse transcribed with SuperScript III using primers against the alpha and beta constant regions. Separate alpha and beta chain libraries were generated by chain-specific third strand synthesis with multiplexing indices. The protocol used a single primer pair to amplify all rearrangements within a chain, which avoided primer bias, and attached molecular barcodes to each cDNA molecule. The SP2 sequencing primer site and a random hexamer were carried on a 5' RACE adapter, to which purified cDNA was joined by T4 RNA Ligase 1. Second strand synthesis was primed from the SP2 site with Phusion polymerase, using slow temperature ramps to favor optimal annealing. The 12-nucleotide barcode on each molecule comprised two random hexamer sequences, both introduced before amplification and concatenated. A short first PCR added P5 and P7 adapter elements plus a second index, followed by an approximately 25-cycle amplification PCR with P5s and P7 primers. In total the libraries went through 27 PCR cycles, after which the libraries were quantified on a Qubit, sized on a Bioanalyzer, and diluted to around 4 nM. Sequencing of the normalized libraries was performed on an Illumina MiSeq with 2 x 250 paired-end kits. Reverse transcription reactions underwent purification over MinElute columns, with elution into around 9.4 ul Tris-Cl. Adapter ligations ran for about 25 hours at 16 degrees C and were afterwards cleaned with AMPure XP beads at a 1:1 ratio. As for how the authors treated the data: Demultiplexed FASTQ files were processed with a modified Decombinator by which V, J, insert and barcode information was output. Sequences sharing a barcode but differing from the dominant sequence were discarded as errors, and barcodes clustered at Levenshtein distance 3 were counted to estimate original cDNA molecules. The R packages ineq, vegan, igraph and RCytoscape were used for downstream analyses, together with IMGT nomenclature and CDR3 definitions. V gene usage was calculated across distinct sequences, with every TCR tallied a single time to avoid skew from clonal expansion. Unique CDR3 amino acid sequences within a donor were connected in similarity networks whenever two sequences differed by a single Levenshtein edit. Published HIV-specific CDR3s (fewer than 100 alpha, 702 beta) and CMV-specific CDR3s (about 13 alpha, more than 250 beta) were assembled and queried against the repertoires. It was shown by random subsampling to size-matched repertoires that the decreased diversity of patients was not caused by their lower sequence numbers. TCRdb took the public reads, trimmed them with fastp at Q25, ran MiXCR for clone calling and kept in-frame beta chains. One record per CDR3 amino acid sequence lists the most common genes and DNA. In this record, the V and J calls reflect TCRdb's handling and not the investigators' own analysis. The sample table records fewer than 6,500 distinct CDR3 sequences; approximately 10% of these occur just once. The ten largest clones capture 25% to 30% of the sample.

Whole blood was used without fractionating the cells, so the repertoire represented all peripheral T cells without sorting. For RNA extraction, 2 to 3 ml of peripheral blood was collected into Tempus tubes. HIV-infected adults not yet given antiretroviral therapy and scheduled to start treatment were recruited, and the first sixteen eligible patients underwent processing. Treatment interruptions were among the grounds for excluding patients from enrollment, as were febrile or AIDS-related illness, tumors, hepatitis B or C coinfection, immunomodulatory therapy and recent vaccination. Residual genomic DNA was removed with the TURBO-DNase kit and globin mRNA was depleted with GLOBINclear. Pretreatment blood from HIV-infected patients was collected just before antiretroviral therapy was started. Reading the germline V gene gives CDR1 SGHAT and CDR2 FQNNGV. Germline trimming amounts to 0 bases on V and 0 bases on J, with 6 as the count of junction bases outside the gene matches. The CDR3 numbers 17 residues from cysteine through phenylalanine. The CDR3 DNA has 51 bases and is translated from base 1.

The chain was built from TRBV11-2 and TRBJ1-1, with 8 central nucleotides matching TRBD1. This sequence originates from an adult with HIV infection. This specimen consisted of blood, obtained before antiretroviral therapy. The sequenced DNA is TGTGCCAGCAGCTTAGACGGCGGGACAGGTATGAACACTGAAGCTTTCTTT. It specifies CASSLDGGTGMNTEAFF.